This T cell receptor (beta chain) was observed in a study of spatial heterogeneity in lung cancer. Study-wide context: Raw sequencing reads included, on average, more than 8.5 appearances of each unique TCR and UMI combination. Study outcomes and limitations: Counts of expanded alpha and beta TCRs within tumors tracked the tumor nonsynonymous mutation count.

The CDR3 consists of 17 residues. The ends were cut back, 5 bases at V and 0 bases at J, with 18 bases in the middle. Germline V gene lookup returns CDR1 SGHNT and CDR2 YENEEA. Noted time point: sample taken at primary tumor resection. Details on this clonotype: Its matching antigen is unknown.

TCRdb analysed the 5' RACE reads with MiXCR anew, one entry per CDR3 protein. The table lists 2,000 to 3,000 distinct CDR3 sequences, roughly 15% of them singletons, with 8% to 10% in the top ten. Specimen: lung tumor tissue, collected at surgery. The chain recombines TRBV11-3 with TRBJ2-3, with D possibly matching TRBD2 (5 bases). The receptor was derived from a male donor with early-stage non-small cell lung cancer. CDR3 nucleotide sequence: TGTGCCAGCAGCGCGGGCGGTGGGCGAACTAGCACAGATACGCAGTATTTT. As protein: CASSAGGGRTSTDTQYF. Using reference TRBV11-3 and TRBJ2-3 for the parts outside the CDR3, the full variable domain is EAGVVQSPRYKIIEKKQPVAFWCNPISGHNTLYWYLQNLGQGPELLIRYENEEAVDDSQLPKDRFSAERLKGVDSTLKIQPAELGDSAVYLCASSAGGGRTSTDTQYFGPGTRLTVL.